Presented here are 19 T cell receptor beta chains from one specimen sequenced in a study of T cells expressing NK-cell markers. For each CDR3 protein, TCRdb gives one entry from its re-call of the 5' RACE reads, without DNA. The listing contains about 260,000 distinct CDR3 sequences. Sequencing was done on a sample of blood T cells: a sorted CD56 or NKG2C T cell subset, CD4+ or CD8+ T cells, or bulk PBMC T cells (not recorded which). These receptors originate from a man younger than 35 in good health.

The V and J genes are TRBV11-3 and TRBJ2-1. CDR1 is SGHNT and CDR2 is YENEEA in the germline V gene. This CDR3 is 13 amino acids long. The CDR3: CASKGGSYNEQFF. The whole variable domain, filled in from reference TRBV11-3 and TRBJ2-1, reads EAGVVQSPRYKIIEKKQPVAFWCNPISGHNTLYWYLQNLGQGPELLIRYENEEAVDDSQLPKDRFSAERLKGVDSTLKIQPAELGDSAVYLCASKGGSYNEQFFGPGTRLTVL.

The rearrangement joins TRBV2 to TRBJ1-5; no DNA is available, so the TRBD1 call from TCRdb remains unchecked. The length of the CDR3 is 14 residues. CDR1 is SNHLY and CDR2 is FYNNEI in the germline V gene. Here the CDR3 reads CASRQQGVNQPQHF.

The chain employs TRBV5-1 and TRBJ2-3. The CDR3 covers 14 residues. Looked up from germline, CDR1 is SGHRS and CDR2 is YFSETQ. CDR3 region: CASSLTADTDTQYF.

V and J are TRBV12-3 or TRBV12-4 and TRBJ2-3; TCRdb returns TRBD2, unconfirmable since there is no DNA. The CDR3 sequence is 14 residues long. The CDR3 reads CASSGWDSTDTQYF.

The rearrangement joins TRBV6-1 to TRBJ2-5; the TRBD1 assignment by TCRdb is unverifiable without DNA. The germline V gene has CDR1 MNHNS and CDR2 SASEGT. This CDR3 spans 15 amino acids. The CDR3 loop is CASRVAGGLQETQYF.

The chain has TRBV5-1 and TRBJ2-7; TCRdb proposes TRBD2, but this gene call is untestable without DNA. CDR1 and CDR2 from the germline V gene are SGHRS and YFSETQ. The CDR3 consists of 14 residues. The CDR3 region is CASSLAAEGYEQYF.

V usage is TRBV12-3 or TRBV12-4 and J usage is TRBJ1-1; checking the TCRdb D call of TRBD1 is not possible without DNA. The CDR3 has 11 residues. The CDR3 sequence is CASSRQGRAFF.

The rearrangement uses TRBV4-3 and TRBJ2-1. The CDR3 spans 12 residues. Germline CDR1 and CDR2: LGHNA and YSLEER. The chain's CDR3 is CASSQDSGFRFF.

This chain's CDR3 is CSASARRNEQFF. V is TRBV20-1 and J is TRBJ2-1. This CDR3 is 12 amino acids long. The germline V gene has CDR1 DFQATT and CDR2 SNEGSKA (reference sequence).

The CDR3 sequence is CASTSSGTVGELFF. The V call is TRBV12-3 or TRBV12-4, the J call TRBJ2-2; TCRdb calls TRBD1, which cannot be checked without DNA. There are 14 residues in the CDR3.

The V and J genes are TRBV20-1 and TRBJ1-3; lacking DNA, the TRBD1 call made by TCRdb goes unchecked. The CDR3 is made up of 17 amino acids. Germline CDR1 and CDR2: DFQATT and SNEGSKA (reference sequence). CDR3 residues: CSARGTPLELSGNTIYF.

The CDR3 reads CASSQDWRTSYNEQFF. V gene TRBV14 combines with J gene TRBJ2-1. CDR3 size: 16 residues. Germline V lookup: CDR1 SGHDN, CDR2 FVKESK.

This chain links TRBV27 with TRBJ2-3. This CDR3 comprises 13 residues. Germline V gene sequence: CDR1 MNHEY, CDR2 SMNVEV (reference sequence). CDR3 sequence reads: CASSPDFTDTQYF.

The chain combines TRBV6-2 or TRBV6-3 with TRBJ1-3. The CDR3 covers 15 residues. Germline loops: CDR1 MNHEY, CDR2 SVGEGT. CDR3 residues: CASRTPAGDRNTIYF.

The CDR3 loop reads CASSQGQAGSGNTIYF. The chain has TRBV7-6 and TRBJ1-3; the TCRdb call, TRBD1, lacks DNA for checking. This CDR3 has 16 amino acids. Per the germline V gene, CDR1 is SGHVS and CDR2 is FNYEAQ.

The chain's CDR3 is CASRPGPRNYGYTF. This chain joins TRBV5-5 and TRBJ1-2; TCRdb designates TRBD1, a call that cannot be tested without DNA. Germline CDR1 is SGHKS and CDR2 is YYEKEE (reference sequence). There are 14 residues in the CDR3.

CDR3 region: CASSFGQEHNSPLHF. V usage is TRBV5-1 and J usage is TRBJ1-6. Per the germline V gene, CDR1 is SGHRS and CDR2 is YFSETQ. The CDR3 consists of 15 residues.

The chain joins TRBV20-1 to TRBJ2-5; the D call of TRBD2 rests on TCRdb alone, since no DNA is present to check it. This CDR3 is built from 15 residues. The germline gives CDR1 DFQATT, CDR2 SNEGSKA (reference sequence). The CDR3 region is CSARPRTSGGETQYF.

Here the CDR3 reads CASSSRDSWTEAFF. The chain has TRBV7-2 and TRBJ1-1; TCRdb calls TRBD1, which cannot be checked without DNA. The CDR3 totals 14 residues. Germline assignment: CDR1 SGHTA and CDR2 FQGNSA.